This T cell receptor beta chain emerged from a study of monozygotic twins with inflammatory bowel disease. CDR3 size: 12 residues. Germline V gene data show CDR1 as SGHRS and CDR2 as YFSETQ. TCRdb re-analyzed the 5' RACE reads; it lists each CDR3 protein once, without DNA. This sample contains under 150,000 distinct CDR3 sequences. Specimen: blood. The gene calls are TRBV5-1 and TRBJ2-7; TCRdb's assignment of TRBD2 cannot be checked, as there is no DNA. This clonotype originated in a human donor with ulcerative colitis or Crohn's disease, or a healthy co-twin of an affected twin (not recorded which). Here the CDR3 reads CASSSGNYEQYF.